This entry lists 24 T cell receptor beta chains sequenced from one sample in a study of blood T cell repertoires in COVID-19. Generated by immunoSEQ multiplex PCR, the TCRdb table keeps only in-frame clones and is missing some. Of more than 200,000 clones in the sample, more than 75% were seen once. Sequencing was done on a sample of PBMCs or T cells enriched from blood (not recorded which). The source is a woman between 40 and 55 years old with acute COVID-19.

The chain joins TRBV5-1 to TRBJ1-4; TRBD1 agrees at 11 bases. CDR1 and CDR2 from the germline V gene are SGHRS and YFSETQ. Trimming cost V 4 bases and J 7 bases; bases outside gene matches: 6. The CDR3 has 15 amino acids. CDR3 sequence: CASSPWTGGSEKLFF. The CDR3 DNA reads TGCGCCAGCAGCCCCTGGACAGGGGGCAGTGAAAAACTGTTTTTT. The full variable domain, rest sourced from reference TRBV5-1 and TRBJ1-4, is KAGVTQTPRYLIKTRGQQVTLSCSPISGHRSVSWYQQTPGQGLQFLFEYFSETQRNKGNFPGRFSGRQFSNSRSEMNVSTLELGDSALYLCASSPWTGGSEKLFFGSGTQLSVL.

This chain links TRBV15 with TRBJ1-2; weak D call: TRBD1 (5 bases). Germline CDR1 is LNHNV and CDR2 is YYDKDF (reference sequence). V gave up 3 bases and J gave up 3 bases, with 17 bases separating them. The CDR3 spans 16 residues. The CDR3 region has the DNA TGTGCCACCAGCAGCTTTGGGGCGGGGTACGACTATGGCTACACCTTC. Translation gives CATSSFGAGYDYGYTF.

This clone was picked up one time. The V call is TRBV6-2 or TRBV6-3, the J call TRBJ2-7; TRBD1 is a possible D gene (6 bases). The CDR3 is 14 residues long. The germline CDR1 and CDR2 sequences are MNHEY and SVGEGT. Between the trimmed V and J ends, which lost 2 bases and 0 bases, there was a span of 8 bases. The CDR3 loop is CASSYRDNSYEQYF. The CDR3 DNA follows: TGTGCCAGCAGTTACCGGGACAACTCCTACGAGCAGTACTTC.

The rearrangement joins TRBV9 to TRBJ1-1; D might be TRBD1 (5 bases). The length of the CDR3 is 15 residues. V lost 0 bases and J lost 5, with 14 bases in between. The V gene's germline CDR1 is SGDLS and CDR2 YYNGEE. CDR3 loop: CASSVAYRGGTEAFF. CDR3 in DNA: TGTGCCAGCAGCGTAGCGTATCGGGGGGGAACTGAAGCTTTCTTT.

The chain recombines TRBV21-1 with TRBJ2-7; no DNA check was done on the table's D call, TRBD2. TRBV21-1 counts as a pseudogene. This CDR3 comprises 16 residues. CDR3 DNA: TGTGCCAGCAGCAAAGAGGGGGGGCGACGATCCTACGAGCAGTACTTC. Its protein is CASSKEGGRRSYEQYF.

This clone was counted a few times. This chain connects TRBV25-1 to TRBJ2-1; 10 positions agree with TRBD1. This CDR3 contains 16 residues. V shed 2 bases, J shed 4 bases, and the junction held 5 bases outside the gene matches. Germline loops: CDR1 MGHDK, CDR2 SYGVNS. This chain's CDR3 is CASSEVTGGRYNEQFF. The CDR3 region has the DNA TGTGCCAGCAGTGAAGTGACAGGGGGCCGTTACAATGAGCAGTTCTTC.

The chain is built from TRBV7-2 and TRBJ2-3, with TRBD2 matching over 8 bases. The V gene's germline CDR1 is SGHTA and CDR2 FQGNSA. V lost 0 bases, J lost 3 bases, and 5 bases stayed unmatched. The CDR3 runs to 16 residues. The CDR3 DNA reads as TGTGCCAGCAGCTTAGCGGTGACTAGCGCGACAGATACGCAGTATTTT. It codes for CASSLAVTSATDTQYF.

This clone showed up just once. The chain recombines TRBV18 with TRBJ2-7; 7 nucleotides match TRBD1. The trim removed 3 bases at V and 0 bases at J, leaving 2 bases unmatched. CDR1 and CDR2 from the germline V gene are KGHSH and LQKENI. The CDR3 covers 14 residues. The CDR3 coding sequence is TGTGCCAGCTCACCCGGACAGGCCTCCTACGAGCAGTACTTC. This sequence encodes CASSPGQASYEQYF. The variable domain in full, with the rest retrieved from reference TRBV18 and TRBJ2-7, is NAGVMQNPRHLVRRRGQEARLRCSPMKGHSHVYWYRQLPEEGLKFMVYLQKENIIDESGMPKERFSAEFPKEGPSILRIQQVVRGDSAAYFCASSPGQASYEQYFGPGTRLTVT.

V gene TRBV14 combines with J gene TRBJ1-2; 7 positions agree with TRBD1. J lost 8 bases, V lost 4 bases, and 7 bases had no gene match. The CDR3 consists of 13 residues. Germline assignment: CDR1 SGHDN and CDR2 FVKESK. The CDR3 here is CASSLSRQGGYTF. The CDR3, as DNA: TGTGCCAGCAGCCTTTCTAGACAGGGAGGCTACACCTTC.

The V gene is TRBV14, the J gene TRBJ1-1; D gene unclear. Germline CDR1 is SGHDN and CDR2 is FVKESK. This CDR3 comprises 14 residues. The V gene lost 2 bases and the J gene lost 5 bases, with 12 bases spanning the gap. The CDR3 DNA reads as TGTGCCAGCAGCCAAAGCGCTTATGGGACTGAAGCTTTCTTT. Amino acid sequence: CASSQSAYGTEAFF.

The DNA of the CDR3 is TGTGCCACCAAGGAGAGTGTTCGGAACAATGAGCAGTTCTTC. As protein: CATKESVRNNEQFF. The chain carries TRBV19 and TRBJ2-1; D call uncertain. The CDR3 is made up of 14 amino acids. V was cut by 10 bases and J by 5 bases, with 18 bases left in between. Germline V gene data show CDR1 as LNHDA and CDR2 as SQIVND (reference sequence).

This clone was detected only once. CDR3 coding DNA: TGTGCCAGCAGCTTTCTAGACAGGGGATCTCATACGCAGTATTTT. Translation gives CASSFLDRGSHTQYF. The chain recombines TRBV5-6 with TRBJ2-3, with 8 bases that match TRBD1. The V gene's germline CDR1 is SGHDT and CDR2 YYEEEE. This CDR3 contains 15 residues. Germline trimming cut 2 bases from V and 7 bases from J; bases unmatched to any gene: 9.

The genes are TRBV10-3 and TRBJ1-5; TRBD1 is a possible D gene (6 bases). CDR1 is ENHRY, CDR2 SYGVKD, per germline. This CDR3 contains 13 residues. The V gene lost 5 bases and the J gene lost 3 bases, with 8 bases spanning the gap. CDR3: CAISQGLNQPQHF. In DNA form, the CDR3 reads TGTGCCATCAGTCAGGGGCTCAATCAGCCCCAGCATTTT.

CDR3 sequence reads: CASSQAGGWGGEAFF. The CDR3 DNA sequence: TGCGCCAGCAGCCAAGCAGGGGGCTGGGGGGGGGAAGCTTTCTTT. The V call is TRBV4-3, the J call TRBJ1-1, with 8 nucleotides matching TRBD1. Losses at the gene ends were 1 base for V and 8 bases for J; bases not matched to a gene: 9. This CDR3 is 15 amino acids long. The germline CDR1 and CDR2 sequences are LGHNA and YSLEER.

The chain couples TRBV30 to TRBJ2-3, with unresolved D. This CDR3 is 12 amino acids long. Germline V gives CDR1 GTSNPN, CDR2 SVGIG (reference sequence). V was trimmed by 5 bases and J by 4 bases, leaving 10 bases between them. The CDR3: CAWGLGPDTQYF. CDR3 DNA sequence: TGTGCCTGGGGGCTAGGCCCAGATACGCAGTATTTT.

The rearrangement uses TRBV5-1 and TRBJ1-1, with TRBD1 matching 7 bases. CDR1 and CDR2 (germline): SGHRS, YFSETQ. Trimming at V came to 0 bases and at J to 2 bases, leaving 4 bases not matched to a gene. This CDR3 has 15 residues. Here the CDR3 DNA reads TGCGCCAGCAGCTTGGGGACAGGCCCTAACACTGAAGCTTTCTTT. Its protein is CASSLGTGPNTEAFF.

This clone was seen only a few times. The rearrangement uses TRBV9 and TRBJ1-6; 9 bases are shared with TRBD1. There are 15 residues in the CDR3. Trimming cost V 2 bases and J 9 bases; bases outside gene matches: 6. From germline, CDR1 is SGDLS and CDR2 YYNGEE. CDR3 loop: CASSVTGTGFSPLHF. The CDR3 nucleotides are TGTGCCAGCAGCGTGACCGGGACAGGGTTTTCACCCCTCCACTTT.

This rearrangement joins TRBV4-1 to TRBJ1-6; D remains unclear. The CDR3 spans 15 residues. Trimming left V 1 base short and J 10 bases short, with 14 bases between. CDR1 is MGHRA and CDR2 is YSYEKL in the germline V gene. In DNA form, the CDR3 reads TGCGCCAGCAGCCAAGTCGTCGGTGAGTTCTCACCCCTCCACTTT. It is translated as CASSQVVGEFSPLHF.

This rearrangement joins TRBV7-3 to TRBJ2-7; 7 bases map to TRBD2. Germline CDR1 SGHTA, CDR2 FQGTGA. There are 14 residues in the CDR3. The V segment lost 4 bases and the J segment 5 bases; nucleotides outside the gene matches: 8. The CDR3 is CASSSNLAGDEQYF. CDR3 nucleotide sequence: TGTGCCAGCAGCTCCAACCTCGCGGGGGACGAGCAGTACTTC.

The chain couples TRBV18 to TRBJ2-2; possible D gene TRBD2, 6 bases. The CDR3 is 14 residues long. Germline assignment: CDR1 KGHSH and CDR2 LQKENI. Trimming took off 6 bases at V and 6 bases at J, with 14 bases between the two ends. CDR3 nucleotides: TGTGCCAGCTCCCAAAGCAGGGAGGCCGGGGAGCTGTTTTTT. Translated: CASSQSREAGELFF.

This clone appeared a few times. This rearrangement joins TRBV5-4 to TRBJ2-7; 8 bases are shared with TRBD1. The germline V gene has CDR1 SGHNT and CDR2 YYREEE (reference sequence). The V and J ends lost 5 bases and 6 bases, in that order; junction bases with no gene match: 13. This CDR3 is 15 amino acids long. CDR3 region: CASSHSGTGISEQYF. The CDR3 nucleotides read TGTGCCAGCAGTCATTCCGGGACAGGTATCTCCGAGCAGTACTTC.

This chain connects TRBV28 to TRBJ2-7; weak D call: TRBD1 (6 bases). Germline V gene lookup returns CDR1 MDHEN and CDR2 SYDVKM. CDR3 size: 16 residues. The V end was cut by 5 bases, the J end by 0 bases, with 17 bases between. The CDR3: CASSLPGQRSSYEQYF. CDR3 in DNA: TGTGCCAGCAGTCTCCCCGGACAGCGGAGCTCCTACGAGCAGTACTTC.

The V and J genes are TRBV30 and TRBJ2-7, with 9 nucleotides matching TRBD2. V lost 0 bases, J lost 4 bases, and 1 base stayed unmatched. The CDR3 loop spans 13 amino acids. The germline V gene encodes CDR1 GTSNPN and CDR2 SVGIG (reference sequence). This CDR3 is CAWSVLAGYEQYF. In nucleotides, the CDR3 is TGTGCCTGGAGTGTGCTAGCGGGATACGAGCAGTACTTC.

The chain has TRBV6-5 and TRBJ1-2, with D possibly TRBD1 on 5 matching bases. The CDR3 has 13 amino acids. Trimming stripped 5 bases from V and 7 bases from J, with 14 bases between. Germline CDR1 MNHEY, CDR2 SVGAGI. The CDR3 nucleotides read TGTGCCAGCAGTACCTCAGGGAGGCCTGGCTACACCTTC. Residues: CASSTSGRPGYTF.